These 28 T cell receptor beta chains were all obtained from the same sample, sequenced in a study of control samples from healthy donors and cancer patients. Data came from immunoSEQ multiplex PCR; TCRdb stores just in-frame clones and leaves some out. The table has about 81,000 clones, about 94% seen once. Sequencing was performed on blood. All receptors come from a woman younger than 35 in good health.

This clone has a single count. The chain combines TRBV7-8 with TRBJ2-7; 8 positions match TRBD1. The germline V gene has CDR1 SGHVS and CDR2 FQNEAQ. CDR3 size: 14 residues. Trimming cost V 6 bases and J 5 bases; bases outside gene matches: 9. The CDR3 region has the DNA TGTGCCAGCAGTACTATACAGGGGGGCGACGAGCAGTACTTC. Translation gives CASSTIQGGDEQYF. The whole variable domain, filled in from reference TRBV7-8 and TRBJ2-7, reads GAGVSQSPRYKVAKRGQDVALRCDPISGHVSLFWYQQALGQGPEFLTYFQNEAQLDKSGLPSDRFFAERPEGSVSTLKIQRTQQEDSAVYLCASSTIQGGDEQYFGPGTRLTVT.

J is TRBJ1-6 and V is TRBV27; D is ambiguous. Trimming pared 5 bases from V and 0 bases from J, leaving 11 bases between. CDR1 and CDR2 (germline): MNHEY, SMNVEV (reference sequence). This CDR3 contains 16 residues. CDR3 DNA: TGTGCCAGCAGTGGGGTGGGGAGCTCCTATAATTCACCCCTCCACTTT. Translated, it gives CASSGVGSSYNSPLHF.

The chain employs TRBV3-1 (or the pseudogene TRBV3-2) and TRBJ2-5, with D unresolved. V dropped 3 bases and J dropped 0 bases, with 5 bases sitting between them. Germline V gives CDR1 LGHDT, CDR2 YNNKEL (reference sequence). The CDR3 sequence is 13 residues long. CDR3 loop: CASSHTYQETQYF. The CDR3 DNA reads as TGTGCCAGCAGCCATACGTACCAAGAGACCCAGTACTTC.

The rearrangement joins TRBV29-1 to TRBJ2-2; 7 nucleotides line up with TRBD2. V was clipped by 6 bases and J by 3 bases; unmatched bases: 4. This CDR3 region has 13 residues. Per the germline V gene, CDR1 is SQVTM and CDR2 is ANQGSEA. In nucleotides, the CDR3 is TGCAGCGTGCTAAGCGGGGACACCGGGGAGCTGTTTTTT. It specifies CSVLSGDTGELFF.

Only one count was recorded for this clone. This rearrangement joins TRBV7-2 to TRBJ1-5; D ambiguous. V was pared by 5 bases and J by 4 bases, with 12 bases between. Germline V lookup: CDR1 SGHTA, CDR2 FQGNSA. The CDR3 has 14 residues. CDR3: CASSPTSPNQPQHF. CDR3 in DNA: TGTGCCAGCAGCCCAACCTCTCCTAATCAGCCCCAGCATTTT. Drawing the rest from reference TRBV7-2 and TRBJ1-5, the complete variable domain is GAGVSQSPSNKVTEKGKDVELRCDPISGHTALYWYRQSLGQGLEFLIYFQGNSAPDKSGLPSDRFSAERTGGSVSTLTIQRTQQEDSAVYLCASSPTSPNQPQHFGDGTRLSIL.

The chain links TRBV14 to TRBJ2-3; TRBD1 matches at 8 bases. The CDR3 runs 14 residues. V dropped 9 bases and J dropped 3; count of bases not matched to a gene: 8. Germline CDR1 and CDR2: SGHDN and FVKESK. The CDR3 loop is CASQGQENTDTQYF. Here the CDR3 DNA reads TGTGCCAGTCAGGGACAGGAGAATACAGATACGCAGTATTTT.

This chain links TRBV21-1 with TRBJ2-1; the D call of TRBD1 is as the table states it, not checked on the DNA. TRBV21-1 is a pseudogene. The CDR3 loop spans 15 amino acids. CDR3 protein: CASSNGALQIDEQFF. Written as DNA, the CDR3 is TGTGCCAGCAGCAATGGTGCCTTACAGATTGATGAGCAGTTCTTC.

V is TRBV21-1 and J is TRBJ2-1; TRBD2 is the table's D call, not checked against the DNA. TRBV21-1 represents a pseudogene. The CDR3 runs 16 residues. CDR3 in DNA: TGTGCCAGCAGCAAAGGAGCGGGAGGAACTATCAATGAGCAGTTCTTC. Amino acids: CASSKGAGGTINEQFF.

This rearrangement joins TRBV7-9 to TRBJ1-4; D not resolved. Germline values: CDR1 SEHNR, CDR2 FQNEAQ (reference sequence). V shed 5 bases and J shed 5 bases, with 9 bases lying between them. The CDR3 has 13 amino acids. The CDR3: CASSPPRNEKLFF. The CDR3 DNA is TGTGCCAGCAGCCCCCCGAGAAATGAAAAACTGTTTTTT.

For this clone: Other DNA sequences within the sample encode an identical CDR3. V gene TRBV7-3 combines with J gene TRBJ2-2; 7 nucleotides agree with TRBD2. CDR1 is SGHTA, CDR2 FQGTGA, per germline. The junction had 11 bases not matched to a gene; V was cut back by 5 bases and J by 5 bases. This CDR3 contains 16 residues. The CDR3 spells CASSTMGGRGTGELFF. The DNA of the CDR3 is TGTGCCAGCAGCACGATGGGTGGGAGGGGAACCGGGGAGCTGTTTTTT.

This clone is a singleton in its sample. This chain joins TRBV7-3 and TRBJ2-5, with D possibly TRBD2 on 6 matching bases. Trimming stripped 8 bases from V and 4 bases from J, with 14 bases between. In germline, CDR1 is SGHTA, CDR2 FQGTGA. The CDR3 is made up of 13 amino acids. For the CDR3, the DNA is TGTGCCAGCTCCCCGGGGGTGGGAGAGACCCAGTACTTC. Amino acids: CASSPGVGETQYF.

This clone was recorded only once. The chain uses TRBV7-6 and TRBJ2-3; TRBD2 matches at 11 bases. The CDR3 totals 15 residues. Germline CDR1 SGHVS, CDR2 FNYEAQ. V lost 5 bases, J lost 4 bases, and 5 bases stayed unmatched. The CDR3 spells CASSPLAGGADTQYF. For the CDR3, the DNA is TGTGCCAGCAGCCCGTTAGCGGGAGGGGCAGATACGCAGTATTTT. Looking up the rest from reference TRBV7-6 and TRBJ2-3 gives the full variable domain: GAGVSQSPRYKVTKRGQDVALRCDPISGHVSLYWYRQALGQGPEFLTYFNYEAQQDKSGLPNDRFSAERPEGSISTLTIQRTEQRDSAMYRCASSPLAGGADTQYFGPGTRLTVL.

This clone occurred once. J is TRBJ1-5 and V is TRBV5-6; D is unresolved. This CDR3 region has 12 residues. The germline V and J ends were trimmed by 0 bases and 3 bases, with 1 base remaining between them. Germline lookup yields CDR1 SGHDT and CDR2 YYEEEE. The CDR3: CASSLANQPQHF. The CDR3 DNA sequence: TGTGCCAGCAGCTTGGCCAATCAGCCCCAGCATTTT.

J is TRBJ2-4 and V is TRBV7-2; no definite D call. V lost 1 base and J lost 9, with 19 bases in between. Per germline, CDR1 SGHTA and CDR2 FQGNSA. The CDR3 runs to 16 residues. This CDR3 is CASSLGAGARQGIQYF. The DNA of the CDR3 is TGTGCCAGCAGCTTAGGGGCCGGCGCCCGGCAAGGCATTCAGTACTTC.

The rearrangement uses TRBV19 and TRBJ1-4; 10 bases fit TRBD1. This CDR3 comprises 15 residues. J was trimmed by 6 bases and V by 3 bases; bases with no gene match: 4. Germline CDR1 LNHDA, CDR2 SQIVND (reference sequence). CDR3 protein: CASSISGQGYEKLFF. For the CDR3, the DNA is TGTGCCAGTAGTATCTCGGGACAGGGGTATGAAAAACTGTTTTTT.

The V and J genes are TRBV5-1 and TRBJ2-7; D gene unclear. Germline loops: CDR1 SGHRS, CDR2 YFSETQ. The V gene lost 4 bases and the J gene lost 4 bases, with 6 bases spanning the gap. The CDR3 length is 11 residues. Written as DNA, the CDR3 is TGCGCCAGCAGCAACACTTACGAGCAGTACTTC. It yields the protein CASSNTYEQYF.

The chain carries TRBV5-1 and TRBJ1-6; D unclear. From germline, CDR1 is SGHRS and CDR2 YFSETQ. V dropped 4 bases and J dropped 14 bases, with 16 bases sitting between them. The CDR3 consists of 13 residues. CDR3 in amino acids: CASSQDREWTLHF. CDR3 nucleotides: TGCGCCAGCAGCCAGGACCGGGAGTGGACCCTCCACTTT.

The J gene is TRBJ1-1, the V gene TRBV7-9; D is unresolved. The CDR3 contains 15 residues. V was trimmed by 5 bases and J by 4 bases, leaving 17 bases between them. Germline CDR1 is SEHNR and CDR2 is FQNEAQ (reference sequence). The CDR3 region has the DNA TGTGCCAGCAGCAGATTGACGGAGGCAGGCACTGAAGCTTTCTTT. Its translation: CASSRLTEAGTEAFF.

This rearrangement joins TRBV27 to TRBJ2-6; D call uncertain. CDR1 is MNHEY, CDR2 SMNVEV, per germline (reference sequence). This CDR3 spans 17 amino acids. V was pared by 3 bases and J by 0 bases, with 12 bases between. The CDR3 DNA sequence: TGTGCCAGCAGTTTTCAGCCGCTGGCCTCTGGGGCCAACGTCCTGACTTTC. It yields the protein CASSFQPLASGANVLTF.

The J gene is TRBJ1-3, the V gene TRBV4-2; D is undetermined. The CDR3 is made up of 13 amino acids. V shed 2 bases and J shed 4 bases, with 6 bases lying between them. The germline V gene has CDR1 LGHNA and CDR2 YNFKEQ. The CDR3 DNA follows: TGTGCCAGCAGCCAACCCGGGGGAAACACCATATATTTT. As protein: CASSQPGGNTIYF.

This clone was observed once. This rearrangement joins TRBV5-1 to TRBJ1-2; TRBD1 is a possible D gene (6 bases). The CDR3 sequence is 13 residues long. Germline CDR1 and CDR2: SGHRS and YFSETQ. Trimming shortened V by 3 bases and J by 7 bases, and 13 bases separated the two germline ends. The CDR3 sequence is CASSSNRDTGYTF. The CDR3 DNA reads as TGCGCCAGCAGCTCGAACAGGGATACTGGCTACACCTTC. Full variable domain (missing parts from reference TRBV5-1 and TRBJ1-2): KAGVTQTPRYLIKTRGQQVTLSCSPISGHRSVSWYQQTPGQGLQFLFEYFSETQRNKGNFPGRFSGRQFSNSRSEMNVSTLELGDSALYLCASSSNRDTGYTFGSGTRLTVV.

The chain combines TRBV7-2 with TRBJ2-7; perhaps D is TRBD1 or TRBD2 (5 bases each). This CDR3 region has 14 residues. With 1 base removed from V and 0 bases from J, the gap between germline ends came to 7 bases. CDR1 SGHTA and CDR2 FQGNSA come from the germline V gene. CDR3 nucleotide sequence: TGTGCCAGCAGCTTAGGGGACCACTCCTACGAGCAGTACTTC. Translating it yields CASSLGDHSYEQYF.

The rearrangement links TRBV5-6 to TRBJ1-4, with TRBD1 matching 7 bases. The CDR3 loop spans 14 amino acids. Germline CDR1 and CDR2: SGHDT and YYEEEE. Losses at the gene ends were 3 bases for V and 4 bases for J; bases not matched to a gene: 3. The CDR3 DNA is TGTGCCAGCAGCTGGGGACAGATTAATGAAAAACTGTTTTTT. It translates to CASSWGQINEKLFF.

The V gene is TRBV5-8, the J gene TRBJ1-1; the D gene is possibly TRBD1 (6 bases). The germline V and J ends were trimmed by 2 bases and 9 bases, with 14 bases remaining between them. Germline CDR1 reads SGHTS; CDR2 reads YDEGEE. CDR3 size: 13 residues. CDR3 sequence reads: CASSLGQGIKAFF. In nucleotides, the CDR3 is TGTGCCAGCAGCTTAGGGCAGGGGATCAAAGCTTTCTTT.

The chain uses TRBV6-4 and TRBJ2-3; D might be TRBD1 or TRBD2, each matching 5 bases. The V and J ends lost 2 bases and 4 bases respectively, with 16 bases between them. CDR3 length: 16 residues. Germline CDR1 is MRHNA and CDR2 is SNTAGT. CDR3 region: CASSDAGTPGADTQYF. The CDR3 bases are TGTGCCAGCAGTGACGCCGGGACCCCGGGTGCAGATACGCAGTATTTT.

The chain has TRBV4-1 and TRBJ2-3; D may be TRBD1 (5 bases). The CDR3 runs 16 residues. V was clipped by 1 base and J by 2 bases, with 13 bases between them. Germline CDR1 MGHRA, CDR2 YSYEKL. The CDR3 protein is CASSQVWGGDTDTQYF. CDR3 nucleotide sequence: TGCGCCAGCAGCCAAGTATGGGGCGGCGACACAGATACGCAGTATTTT.

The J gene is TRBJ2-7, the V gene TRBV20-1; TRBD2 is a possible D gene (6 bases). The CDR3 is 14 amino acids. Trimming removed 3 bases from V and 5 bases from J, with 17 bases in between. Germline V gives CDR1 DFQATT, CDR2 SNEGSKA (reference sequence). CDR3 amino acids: CSASLRLANNEQYF. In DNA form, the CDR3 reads TGCAGTGCTAGTCTTCGGCTAGCGAACAACGAGCAGTACTTC.

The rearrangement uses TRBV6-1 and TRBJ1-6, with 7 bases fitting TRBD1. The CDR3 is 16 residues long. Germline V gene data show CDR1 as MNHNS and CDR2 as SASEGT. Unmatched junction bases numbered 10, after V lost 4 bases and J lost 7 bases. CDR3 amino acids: CASSGGYRGVNSPLHF. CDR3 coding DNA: TGTGCCAGCAGTGGAGGGTACAGGGGCGTCAATTCACCCCTCCACTTT.